The clone carrying this T cell receptor beta chain has ten or more counts. The target antigen is unknown. The sample is drawn from a study of regulatory T cells in long-lasting Graves disease. General study findings and limits: Persistent Graves' patients had lower TCR diversity than newly diagnosed ones.

Building the TCR beta libraries relied on iRepertoire HTBI primers, and CDR3 regions underwent Arm-PCR. TCRdb called the multiplex PCR reads again in MiXCR, with one record for every CDR3 protein. The repertoire holds about 400,000 distinct CDR3 sequences, with 15% to 20% as singletons. The time point is: newly diagnosed GD, antithyroid drugs for less than 3 months. RNA from PBMCs was the source of the TCR library. Those enrolled as patients came out of an endocrinology department in Xi'an, China. Trimming took off 1 base at V and 4 bases at J, with 10 bases between the two ends. The CDR3 contains 14 residues. Germline lookup yields CDR1 KGHSH and CDR2 LQKENI. This sample was shared with a second study, whose subject was T cells in Graves' hyperthyroidism and ophthalmopathy.

The origin of this receptor is a woman aged 18-29 years with Graves disease. The sequenced sample was peripheral blood mononuclear cells (PBMCs), obtained at new diagnosis, from a patient treated with antithyroid drugs. The rearrangement uses TRBV18 and TRBJ1-1; D remains unclear. The CDR3 DNA reads as TGTGCCAGCTCACCACAGTTAGCGAGCACTGAAGCTTTCTTT. It is translated as CASSPQLASTEAFF.